The T cell receptor beta chain under discussion was sequenced for a study of early T cells in non-severe SARS-CoV-2 infection. The overall study: Sequenced material consisted of bulk RNA (from unsorted whole blood), and chains were unpaired.

This clonotype turned up a few times. Its target is unknown. Whole-study results and caveats: The study's VDJdb matching favored anti-spike CD8 responses and missed private and CD4 specificities.

Germline V gives CDR1 MNHEY, CDR2 SMNVEV (reference sequence). CDR3 length equals 18 residues. With 2 bases removed from V and 1 base from J, the gap between germline ends came to 17 bases. The TCR library protocol was used to attach unique molecular identifiers. These identifiers were attached to individual cDNA molecules. TCRdb re-called the 5' RACE reads with MiXCR, one entry per CDR3 protein. The sample records tens of thousands of distinct CDR3 sequences, under 15% being singletons. The sample was whole blood, taken at baseline. This receptor was taken from an adult who was a healthcare worker with PCR-confirmed SARS-CoV-2 infection or an uninfected control (not recorded which). The chain combines TRBV27 with TRBJ2-2, with D perhaps TRBD1 or TRBD2 (6 bases each). The CDR3 here is CASSLIIGGYRNTGELFF. In DNA form, the CDR3 reads TGTGCCAGCAGTTTAATTATCGGGGGCTACAGGAACACCGGGGAGCTGTTTTTT.